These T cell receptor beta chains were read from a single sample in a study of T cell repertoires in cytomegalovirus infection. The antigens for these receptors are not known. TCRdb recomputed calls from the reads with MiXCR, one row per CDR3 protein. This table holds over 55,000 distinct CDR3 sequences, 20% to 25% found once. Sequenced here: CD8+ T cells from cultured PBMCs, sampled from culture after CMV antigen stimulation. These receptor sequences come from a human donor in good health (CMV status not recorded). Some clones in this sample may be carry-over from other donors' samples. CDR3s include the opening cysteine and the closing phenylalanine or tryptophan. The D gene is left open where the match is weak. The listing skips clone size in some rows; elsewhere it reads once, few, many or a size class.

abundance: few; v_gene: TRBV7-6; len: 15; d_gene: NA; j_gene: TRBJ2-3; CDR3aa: CASSLKPISTDTQYF; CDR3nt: TGTGCCAGCAGCTTGAAACCCATTAGCACAGATACGCAGTATTTT
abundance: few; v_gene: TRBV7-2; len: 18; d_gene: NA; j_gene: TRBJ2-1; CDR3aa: CASSLETWRSRFYNEQFF; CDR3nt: TGTGCCAGCAGCTTAGAAACCTGGCGGAGCCGCTTCTACAATGAGCAGTTCTTC
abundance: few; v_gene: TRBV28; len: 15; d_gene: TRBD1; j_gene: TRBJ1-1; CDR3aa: CASSLRQGRAVLGFF; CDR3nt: TGTGCCAGCAGTTTACGACAGGGCCGTGCGGTCTTAGGTTTCTTT
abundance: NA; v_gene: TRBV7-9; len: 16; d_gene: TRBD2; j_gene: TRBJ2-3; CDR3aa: CASSPEAGEYTDTQYF; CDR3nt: TGTGCCAGCAGCCCCGAGGCGGGGGAGTACACAGATACGCAGTATTTT
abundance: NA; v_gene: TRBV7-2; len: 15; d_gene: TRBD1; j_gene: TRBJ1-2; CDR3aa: CASSFRDREFYGYTF; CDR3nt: TGTGCCAGCAGCTTCCGGGACAGGGAATTCTATGGCTACACCTTC
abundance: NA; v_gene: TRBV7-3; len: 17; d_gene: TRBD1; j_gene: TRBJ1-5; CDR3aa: CASSTSLTQGRGQPQHF; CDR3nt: TGTGCCAGCAGCACGTCTCTGACACAGGGGAGGGGTCAGCCCCAGCATTTT
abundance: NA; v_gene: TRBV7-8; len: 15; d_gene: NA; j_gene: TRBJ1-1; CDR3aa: CASSPREYMNTEAFF; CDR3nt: TGTGCCAGCAGCCCCCGGGAGTACATGAACACTGAAGCTTTCTTT
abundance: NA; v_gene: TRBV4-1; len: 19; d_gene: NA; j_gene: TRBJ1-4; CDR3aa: CASSQEPGTHSATNEKLFF; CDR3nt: TGCGCCAGCAGCCAAGAACCAGGGACCCACAGCGCAACTAATGAAAAACTGTTTTTT
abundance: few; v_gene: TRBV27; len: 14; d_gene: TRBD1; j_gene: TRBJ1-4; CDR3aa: CASSSTGASEKLFF; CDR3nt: TGTGCCAGCAGTTCGACAGGGGCTAGTGAAAAACTGTTTTTT
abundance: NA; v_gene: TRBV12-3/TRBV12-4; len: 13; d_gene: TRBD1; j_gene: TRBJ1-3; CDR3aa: CASREDREDTIYF; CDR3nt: TGTGCCAGCAGAGAGGACAGGGAAGACACCATATATTTT
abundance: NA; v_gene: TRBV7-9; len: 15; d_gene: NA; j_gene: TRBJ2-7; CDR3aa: CASTSTGFGVYEQYF; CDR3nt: TGTGCCAGCACCTCGACAGGATTTGGGGTATACGAGCAGTACTTC
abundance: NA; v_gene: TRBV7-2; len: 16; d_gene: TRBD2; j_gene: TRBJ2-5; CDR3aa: CASSLGSSGALKTQYF; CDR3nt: TGTGCCAGCAGCTTAGGAAGTAGCGGGGCTCTGAAGACCCAGTACTTC
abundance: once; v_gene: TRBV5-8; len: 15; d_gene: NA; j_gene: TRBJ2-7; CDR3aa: CASSPGLLQSYEQYF; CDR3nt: TGTGCCAGCAGCCCTGGACTGCTCCAATCCTACGAGCAGTACTTC
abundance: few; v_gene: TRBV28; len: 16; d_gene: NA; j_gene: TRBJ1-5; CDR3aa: CASSLSGPLSNQPQHF; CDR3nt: TGTGCCAGCAGTTTAAGTGGGCCCCTTAGCAATCAGCCCCAGCATTTT
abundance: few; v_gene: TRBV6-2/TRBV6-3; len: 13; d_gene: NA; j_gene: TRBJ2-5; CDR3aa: CASTSTGGETQYF; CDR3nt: TGTGCCAGCACGTCGACGGGTGGAGAGACCCAGTACTTC
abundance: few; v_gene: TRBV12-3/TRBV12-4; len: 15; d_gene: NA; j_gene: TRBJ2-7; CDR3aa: CASRMNHWGSYEQYF; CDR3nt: TGTGCCAGCAGAATGAACCACTGGGGATCCTACGAGCAGTACTTC
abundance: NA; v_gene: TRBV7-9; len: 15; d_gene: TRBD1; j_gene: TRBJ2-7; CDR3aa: CASSYGQGTSYEQYF; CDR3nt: TGTGCCAGCAGCTACGGACAGGGGACGAGCTACGAGCAGTACTTC
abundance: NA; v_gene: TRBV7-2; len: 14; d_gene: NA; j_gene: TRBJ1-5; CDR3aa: CASSHTYSNQPQHF; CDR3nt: TGTGCCAGCAGCCACACATATAGCAATCAGCCCCAGCATTTT
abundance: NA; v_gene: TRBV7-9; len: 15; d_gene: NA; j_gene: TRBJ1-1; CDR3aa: CASSPTGVLNTEAFF; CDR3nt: TGTGCCAGCAGCCCAACGGGAGTTCTGAACACTGAAGCTTTCTTT
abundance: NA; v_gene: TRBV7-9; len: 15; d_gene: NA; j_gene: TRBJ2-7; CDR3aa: CASSLAVGGLNEQYF; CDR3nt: TGTGCCAGCAGCTTAGCGGTTGGAGGGCTCAACGAGCAGTACTTC
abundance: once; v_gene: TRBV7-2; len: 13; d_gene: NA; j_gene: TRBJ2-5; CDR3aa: CASSLGAGGAQYF; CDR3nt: TGTGCCAGCAGCTTAGGAGCAGGGGGGGCCCAGTACTTC
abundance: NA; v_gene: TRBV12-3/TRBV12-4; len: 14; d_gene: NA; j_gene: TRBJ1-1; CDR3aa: CASSFAGWNTEAFF; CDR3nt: TGTGCCAGCAGTTTCGCCGGATGGAACACTGAAGCTTTCTTT
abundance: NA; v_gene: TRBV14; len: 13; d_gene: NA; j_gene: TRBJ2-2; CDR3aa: CASSQFQNGELFF; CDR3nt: TGTGCCAGCAGCCAATTCCAGAACGGGGAGCTGTTTTTT
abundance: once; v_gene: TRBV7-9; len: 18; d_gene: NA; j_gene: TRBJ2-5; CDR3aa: CASSRTRAQGRDQETQYF; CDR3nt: TGTGCCAGCAGCCGGACACGAGCCCAGGGCCGCGACCAAGAGACCCAGTACTTC
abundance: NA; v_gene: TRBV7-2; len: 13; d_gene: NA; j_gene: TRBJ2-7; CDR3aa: CASSLTTVYEQYF; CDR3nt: TGTGCCAGCAGCTTAACCACCGTCTACGAGCAGTACTTC
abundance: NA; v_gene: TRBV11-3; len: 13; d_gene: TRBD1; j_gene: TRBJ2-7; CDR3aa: CASSLGDSREQYF; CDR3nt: TGTGCCAGCAGCTTAGGGGACAGCCGCGAGCAGTACTTC
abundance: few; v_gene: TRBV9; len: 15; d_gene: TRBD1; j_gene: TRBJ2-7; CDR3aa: CASSVGGGYSYEQYF; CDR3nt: TGTGCCAGCAGCGTAGGAGGGGGCTACTCCTACGAGCAGTACTTC
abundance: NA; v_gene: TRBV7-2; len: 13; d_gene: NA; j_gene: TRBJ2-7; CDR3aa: CASSRNRVYEQYF; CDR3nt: TGTGCCAGCAGCCGAAACCGGGTTTACGAGCAGTACTTC
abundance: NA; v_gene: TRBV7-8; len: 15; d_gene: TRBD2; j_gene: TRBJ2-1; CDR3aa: CASSLISGVRNEQFF; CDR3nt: TGTGCCAGCAGCTTGATTAGCGGGGTCCGCAATGAGCAGTTCTTC
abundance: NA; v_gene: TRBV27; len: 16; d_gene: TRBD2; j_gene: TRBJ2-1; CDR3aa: CASRGVAGGRYNEQFF; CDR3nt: TGTGCCAGCAGAGGCGTAGCGGGGGGGAGATACAATGAGCAGTTCTTC
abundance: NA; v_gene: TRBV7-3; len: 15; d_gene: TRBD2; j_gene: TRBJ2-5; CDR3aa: CASSPAGGTQETQYF; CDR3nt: TGTGCCAGCAGCCCCGCCGGGGGGACTCAAGAGACCCAGTACTTC
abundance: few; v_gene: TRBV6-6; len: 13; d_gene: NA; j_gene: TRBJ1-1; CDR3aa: CASTPGTLTEAFF; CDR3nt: TGTGCCAGCACCCCTGGGACACTCACTGAAGCTTTCTTT
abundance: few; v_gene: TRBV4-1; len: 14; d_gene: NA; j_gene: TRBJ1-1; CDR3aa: CASSQDPGLSEAFF; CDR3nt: TGCGCCAGCAGCCAAGATCCGGGGTTGTCTGAAGCTTTCTTT
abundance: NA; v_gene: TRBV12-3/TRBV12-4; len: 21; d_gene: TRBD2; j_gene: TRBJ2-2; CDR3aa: CASSLLGLAGGPGEAAGELFF; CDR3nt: TGTGCCAGCAGTTTATTGGGACTAGCGGGGGGGCCGGGGGAGGCTGCCGGGGAGCTGTTTTTT
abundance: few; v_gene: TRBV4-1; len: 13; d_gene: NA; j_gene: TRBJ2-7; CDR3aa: CASSQASSYEQYF; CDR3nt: TGTGCCAGCAGCCAAGCTTCCTCCTACGAGCAGTACTTC
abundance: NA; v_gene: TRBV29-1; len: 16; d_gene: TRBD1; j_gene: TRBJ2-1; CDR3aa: CSVEAPDRASYNEQFF; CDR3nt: TGCAGCGTTGAAGCCCCGGACAGGGCGTCCTACAATGAGCAGTTCTTC
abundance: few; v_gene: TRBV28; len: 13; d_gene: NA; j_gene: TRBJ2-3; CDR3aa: CASSFGTTDTQYF; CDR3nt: TGTGCCAGCAGTTTCGGGACCACAGATACGCAGTATTTT
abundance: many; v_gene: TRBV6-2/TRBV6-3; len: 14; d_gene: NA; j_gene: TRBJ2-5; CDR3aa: CASSYAERGETQYF; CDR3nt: TGTGCCAGCAGTTACGCAGAGAGAGGGGAGACCCAGTACTTC
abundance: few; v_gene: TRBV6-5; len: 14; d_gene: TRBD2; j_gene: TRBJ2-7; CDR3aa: CASSYGLADYEQYF; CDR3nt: TGTGCCAGCAGTTACGGACTAGCGGACTACGAGCAGTACTTC
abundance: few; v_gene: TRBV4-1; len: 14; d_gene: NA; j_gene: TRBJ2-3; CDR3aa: CASSQTGITDTQYF; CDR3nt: TGCGCCAGCAGCCAGACAGGCATCACAGATACGCAGTATTTT
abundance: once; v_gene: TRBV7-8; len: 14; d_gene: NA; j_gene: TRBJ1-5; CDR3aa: CASSLVWERQPQHF; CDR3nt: TGTGCCAGCAGCTTAGTCTGGGAGCGGCAGCCCCAGCATTTT
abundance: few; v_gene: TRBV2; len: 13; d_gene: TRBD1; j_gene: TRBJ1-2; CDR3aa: CAFPGRRGDGYTF; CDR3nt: TGTGCCTTTCCCGGGCGCAGGGGGGACGGCTACACCTTC
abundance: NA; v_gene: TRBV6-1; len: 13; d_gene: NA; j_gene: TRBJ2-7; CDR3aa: CASSLPGFYEQYF; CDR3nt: TGTGCCAGCAGTTTACCGGGATTCTACGAGCAGTACTTC
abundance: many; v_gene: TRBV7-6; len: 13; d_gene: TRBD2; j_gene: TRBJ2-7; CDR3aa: CASSLVEAGEQYF; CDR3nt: TGTGCCAGCAGTCTCGTAGAAGCGGGGGAGCAGTACTTC
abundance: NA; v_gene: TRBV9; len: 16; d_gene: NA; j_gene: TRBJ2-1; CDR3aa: CASSVSEDKPYNEQFF; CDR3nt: TGTGCCAGCAGCGTAAGCGAGGACAAACCCTACAATGAGCAGTTCTTC
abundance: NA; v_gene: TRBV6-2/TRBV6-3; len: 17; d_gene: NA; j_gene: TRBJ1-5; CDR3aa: CASQDPVRHRYDQPQHF; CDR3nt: TGTGCCAGCCAGGACCCTGTTAGGCACAGGTACGATCAGCCCCAGCATTTT
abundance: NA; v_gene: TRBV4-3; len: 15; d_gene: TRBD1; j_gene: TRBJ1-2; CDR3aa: CASSPGQGDLYGYTF; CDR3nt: TGCGCCAGCAGCCCCGGCCAGGGGGATCTCTATGGCTACACCTTC
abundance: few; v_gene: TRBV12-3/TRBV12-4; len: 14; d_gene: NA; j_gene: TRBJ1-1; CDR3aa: CASTSAWENTEAFF; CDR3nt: TGTGCCAGCACATCCGCCTGGGAAAACACTGAAGCTTTCTTT
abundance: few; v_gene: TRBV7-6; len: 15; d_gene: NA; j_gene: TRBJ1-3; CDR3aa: CASSQLLALGNTIYF; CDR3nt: TGTGCCAGCAGTCAACTCTTGGCTCTCGGGAACACCATATATTTT
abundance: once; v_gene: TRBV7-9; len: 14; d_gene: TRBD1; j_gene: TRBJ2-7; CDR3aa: CASSSRDRAREQYF; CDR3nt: TGTGCCAGCAGCTCTCGGGACAGGGCCAGGGAGCAGTACTTC
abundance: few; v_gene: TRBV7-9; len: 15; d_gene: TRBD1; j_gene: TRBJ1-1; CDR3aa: CASSLEQGANLEAFF; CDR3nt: TGTGCCAGCAGCTTAGAACAGGGGGCTAACTTGGAAGCTTTCTTT
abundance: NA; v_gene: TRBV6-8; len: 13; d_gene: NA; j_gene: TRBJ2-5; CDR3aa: CASSQGLAETQYF; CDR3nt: TGTGCCAGCAGCCAGGGGTTAGCTGAGACCCAGTACTTC
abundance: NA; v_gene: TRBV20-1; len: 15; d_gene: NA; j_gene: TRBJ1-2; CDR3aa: CSASTRDATGYGYTF; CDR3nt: TGCAGTGCTAGTACCCGGGACGCCACTGGGTATGGCTACACCTTC
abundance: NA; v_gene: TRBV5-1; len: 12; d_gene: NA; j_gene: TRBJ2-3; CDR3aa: CASSFFEDTQYF; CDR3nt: TGCGCCAGCAGCTTTTTTGAAGATACGCAGTATTTT
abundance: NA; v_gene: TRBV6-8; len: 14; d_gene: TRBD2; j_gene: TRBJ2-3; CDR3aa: CATSSGGYTDTQYF; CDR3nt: TGTGCCACGTCTAGCGGGGGGTACACAGATACGCAGTATTTT
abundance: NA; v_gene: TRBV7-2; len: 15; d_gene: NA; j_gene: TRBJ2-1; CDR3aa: CASSLGQAPYNEQFF; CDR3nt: TGTGCCAGCAGCTTAGGGCAGGCCCCCTACAATGAGCAGTTCTTC
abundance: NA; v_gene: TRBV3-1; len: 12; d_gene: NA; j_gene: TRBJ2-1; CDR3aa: CASSPLGVEQFF; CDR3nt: TGTGCCAGCAGCCCGCTCGGGGTTGAGCAGTTCTTC